The next 29 T cell receptor beta chains were all read from a single sample in a study of blood T cells in healthy people across ages. PCR was performed a second time for about 7 to 11 cycles using a sample-barcoded 5' primer and a J-beta primer mix. TCRdb reprocessed the 5' RACE reads with MiXCR, giving one entry per CDR3 protein. There are 590,000 or so distinct CDR3 sequences in the sample; under 30% occur only once, and about a sixth lies in the top ten. The material sequenced was blood. Source of these receptors: a woman over 75 in good health.

The chain combines TRBV28 with TRBJ2-1; no definite D call. CDR1 MDHEN and CDR2 SYDVKM come from the germline V gene. V lost 1 base and J lost 7, with 17 bases in between. CDR3 size: 16 residues. The CDR3 protein is CASSLSENLRRNEQFF. The CDR3 DNA reads as TGTGCCAGCAGTTTATCGGAAAACCTTCGGCGGAATGAGCAGTTCTTC. Full variable domain (rest looked up from reference TRBV28 and TRBJ2-1): DVKVTQSSRYLVKRTGEKVFLECVQDMDHENMFWYRQDPGLGLRLIYFSYDVKMKEKGDIPEGYSVSREKKERFSLILESASTNQTSMYLCASSLSENLRRNEQFFGPGTRLTVL.

The chain couples TRBV20-1 to TRBJ2-7; D unresolved. Germline loops: CDR1 DFQATT, CDR2 SNEGSKA (reference sequence). Trimming cost V 8 bases and J 0 bases, with 17 bases left between them. The CDR3 consists of 14 residues. The CDR3 loop is CSTVFTKDSYEQYF. In DNA, the CDR3 is TGCAGTACTGTTTTCACCAAGGACTCCTACGAGCAGTACTTC.

On this clonotype: A single base separates this from a much larger clone, so it may be a read error. The rearrangement uses TRBV19 and TRBJ2-7, with D maybe TRBD2 (6 bases). V was cut by 8 bases and J by 8 bases, with 19 bases left in between. Germline V gives CDR1 LNHDA, CDR2 SQIVND (reference sequence). CDR3 size: 13 residues. CDR3 bases: TGTGCCAGTTCGACGAGTAAGGGAGGCAAGCAGTACTTC. It is translated as CASSTSKGGKQYF.

The chain links TRBV7-9 to TRBJ2-7; D is possibly TRBD2 (5 bases). The J call could be wrong; TRBJ2-5 is a better fit for the DNA end. Germline V gene sequence: CDR1 SEHNR, CDR2 FQNEAQ (reference sequence). The CDR3 consists of 14 residues. The CDR3 DNA reads TGTGCCAGCAGCGATGCGGGCCAGAGGGAGACCCAGTACTTC. Its protein product is CASSDAGQRETQYF.

This clonotype has a count of ten or more. The chain combines TRBV4-2 with TRBJ1-4; no firm D call. Between the trimmed V and J ends, which lost 0 bases and 8 bases, there was a span of 7 bases. The length of the CDR3 is 13 residues. CDR1 LGHNA and CDR2 YNFKEQ come from the germline V gene. CDR3 nucleotides: TGTGCCAGCAGCCAAGATCTGGGCGAAAAACTGTTTTTT. This gives the protein CASSQDLGEKLFF.

A word on this clonotype: Since a much larger clone is just one base distant, this may be a read error. The chain couples TRBV5-1 to TRBJ2-3; D call uncertain. From germline, CDR1 is SGHRS and CDR2 YFSETQ. V was pared by 7 bases and J by 1 base, with 16 bases between. The CDR3 length is 15 residues. CDR3 residues: CASGWAAGGTDTQYF. CDR3 bases: TGCGCCAGCGGCTGGGCCGCTGGGGGCACAGATACGCAGTATTTT.

Ten or more counts support this clonotype. V usage is TRBV7-2 and J usage is TRBJ2-3, with D hard to call. This CDR3 contains 14 residues. The germline V gene encodes CDR1 SGHTA and CDR2 FQGNSA. The V gene lost 1 base and the J gene lost 3 bases, with 8 bases spanning the gap. CDR3 bases: TGTGCCAGCAGCTTAGGGCAGATAACAGATACGCAGTATTTT. This sequence encodes CASSLGQITDTQYF.

This chain connects TRBV7-9 to TRBJ2-3, with TRBD2 matching 14 bases. The CDR3 spans 16 residues. V lost 4 bases to trimming and J lost 4 bases; unmatched junction nucleotides: 4. Germline V lookup: CDR1 SEHNR, CDR2 FQNEAQ (reference sequence). The CDR3 here is CASSSGLAGVADTQYF. In DNA, the CDR3 is TGTGCCAGCAGCTCGGGACTAGCGGGGGTTGCAGATACGCAGTATTTT. Full variable domain (outside the CDR3, taken from reference TRBV7-9 and TRBJ2-3): DTGVSQNPRHKITKRGQNVTFRCDPISEHNRLYWYRQTLGQGPEFLTYFQNEAQLEKSRLLSDRFSAERPKGSFSTLEIQRTEQGDSAMYLCASSSGLAGVADTQYFGPGTRLTVL.

For this clonotype: One end of the junction varies from germline; a read error may be responsible. The chain joins TRBV27 to TRBJ1-2; weak D call: TRBD1 (6 bases). CDR3 length: 13 amino acids. The germline CDR1 and CDR2 sequences are MNHEY and SMNVEV (reference sequence). CDR3 protein: CASSPGQNYGYAF. CDR3 DNA: TGTGCCAGCAGTCCCGGACAGAACTATGGCTACGCCTTC.

The chain is built from TRBV4-1 and TRBJ2-7, with D perhaps matching TRBD2 (5 bases). Germline V gives CDR1 MGHRA, CDR2 YSYEKL. The CDR3 consists of 16 residues. The V gene lost 0 bases and the J gene lost 1 base, with 13 bases spanning the gap. Written as DNA, the CDR3 is TGCGCCAGCAGCCAAGATGAGGGCCTCGGGTCCTACGAGCAGTACTTC. As protein: CASSQDEGLGSYEQYF.

The J gene is TRBJ2-7, the V gene TRBV20-1; 12 bases agree with TRBD2. The ends lost 6 bases at V and 7 bases at J; junction bases unmatched: 7. CDR1 DFQATT and CDR2 SNEGSKA come from the germline V gene (reference sequence). The CDR3 runs to 13 residues. CDR3 loop: CSAPGLAGGEQYF. The CDR3 DNA follows: TGCAGTGCCCCGGGACTAGCGGGCGGTGAGCAGTACTTC.

The rearrangement links TRBV7-2 to TRBJ1-1; D not resolved. This CDR3 is built from 14 residues. Germline values: CDR1 SGHTA, CDR2 FQGNSA. V dropped 1 base and J dropped 4 bases, with 10 bases sitting between them. The CDR3 reads CASSLDYTFTEAFF. CDR3 bases: TGTGCCAGCAGCTTAGATTACACCTTCACTGAAGCTTTCTTT.

This clonotype was picked up a small number of times. This rearrangement joins TRBV20-1 to TRBJ2-5; 7 bases agree with TRBD1. CDR1 is DFQATT, CDR2 SNEGSKA, per germline (reference sequence). V shed 5 bases and J 13 bases; nucleotides not matched to a gene: 10. This CDR3 is 11 amino acids long. The chain's CDR3 is CSARGGLERYF. In nucleotides, the CDR3 is TGCAGTGCTCGAGGGGGCCTGGAAAGGTACTTC.

This clonotype was picked up many times. This chain links TRBV20-1 with TRBJ1-2; D is ambiguous. The germline CDR1 and CDR2 sequences are DFQATT and SNEGSKA (reference sequence). The CDR3 has 13 residues. The ends were cut back, 6 bases at V and 0 bases at J, with 11 bases in the middle. CDR3 loop: CSAPGATNYGYTF. The CDR3 DNA reads TGCAGTGCCCCGGGTGCCACTAACTATGGCTACACCTTC.

This clonotype has a count of ten or more. The chain joins TRBV5-4 to TRBJ2-5; unclear D gene. The CDR3 has 13 residues. Per the germline V gene, CDR1 is SGHNT and CDR2 is YYREEE (reference sequence). V lost 3 bases, J lost 2 bases, and 8 bases lay in between. For the CDR3, the DNA is TGTGCCAGCAGCTCCCGACTTCAAGAGACCCAGTACTTC. This codes for CASSSRLQETQYF.

This clonotype was observed a handful of times. The genes are TRBV25-1 and TRBJ1-1; 8 bases line up with TRBD1. Trimming took 4 bases from V and 0 from J; bases not matched to a gene: 7. The V gene's germline CDR1 is MGHDK and CDR2 SYGVNS. This CDR3 has 16 amino acids. CDR3 amino acids: CASSGTGRDLNTEAFF. CDR3 DNA sequence: TGTGCCAGCAGTGGGACAGGGCGGGATTTGAACACTGAAGCTTTCTTT. Looking up the rest from reference TRBV25-1 and TRBJ1-1 gives the full variable domain: EADIYQTPRYLVIGTGKKITLECSQTMGHDKMYWYQQDPGMELHLIHYSYGVNSTEKGDLSSESTVSRIRTEHFPLTLESARPSHTSQYLCASSGTGRDLNTEAFFGQGTRLTVV.

Concerning this clonotype: One junction end does not reproduce the germline sequence, and a read error may be involved. The J gene is TRBJ2-3, the V gene TRBV12-3 or TRBV12-4; unclear D gene. The CDR3 has 14 residues. This CDR3 reads CASSLDVRADAQYF. In DNA, the CDR3 is TGTGCCAGCAGTTTAGACGTGAGAGCAGATGCGCAGTATTTT.

The table lists this clonotype with a few counts. J is TRBJ2-3 and V is TRBV4-1; 7 positions agree with TRBD2. The CDR3 extends over 17 amino acids. V lost 1 base to trimming and J lost 3 bases; unmatched junction nucleotides: 10. CDR1 is MGHRA and CDR2 is YSYEKL in the germline V gene. This CDR3 reads CASSQGAGVLATDTQYF. The CDR3 coding sequence is TGCGCCAGCAGCCAAGGTGCGGGAGTGCTGGCAACAGATACGCAGTATTTT.

About this clonotype itself: A single base separates this from a much larger clone, so it may be a read error. The chain uses TRBV12-3 or TRBV12-4 and TRBJ2-5, with 8 bases that match TRBD1. The J call may be faulty, since TRBJ2-1 better matches the DNA end. The CDR3 is made up of 16 amino acids. CDR3 region: CASSPNSGGGQETQFF. CDR3 nucleotides: TGTGCCAGCAGCCCTAACTCAGGGGGCGGCCAAGAGACCCAGTTCTTC.

This chain links TRBV5-6 with TRBJ1-5, with 8 bases identical to TRBD1. J lost 0 bases, V lost 2 bases, and 7 bases had no gene match. CDR1 and CDR2 (germline): SGHDT, YYEEEE. The CDR3 covers 17 residues. The CDR3 loop is CASSLLDRGYSNQPQHF. In nucleotides, the CDR3 is TGTGCCAGCAGCTTACTTGACAGGGGCTATAGCAATCAGCCCCAGCATTTT.

This clonotype was detected ten times or more. The V call is TRBV20-1, the J call TRBJ2-7; either TRBD1 or TRBD2 may supply D (6 bases each). The CDR3 is 15 amino acids. Germline V gives CDR1 DFQATT, CDR2 SNEGSKA (reference sequence). Trimming stripped 0 bases from V and 0 bases from J, with 12 bases between. The CDR3 is CSARDEGGNSYEQYF. In DNA, the CDR3 is TGCAGTGCTAGAGATGAAGGGGGGAACTCCTACGAGCAGTACTTC.

This clonotype was seen repeatedly, ten times or more. The rearrangement links TRBV7-9 to TRBJ1-2, with D tentatively TRBD1 (5 bases). CDR1 is SEHNR, CDR2 FQNEAQ, per germline (reference sequence). The CDR3 totals 17 residues. V lost 0 bases to trimming and J lost 4 bases, with 18 bases between them. The CDR3 DNA sequence: TGTGCCAGCAGCTTAGCGACCCGCAGGGCGGGTGGCTATGGCTACACCTTC. It translates to CASSLATRRAGGYGYTF.

V usage is TRBV30 and J usage is TRBJ1-1, with 7 bases fitting TRBD1. The CDR3 loop spans 14 amino acids. Germline V gene data show CDR1 as GTSNPN and CDR2 as SVGIG (reference sequence). Trimming cost V 1 base and J 8 bases; bases outside gene matches: 10. CDR3 loop: CAWSEGGTDKEAFF. As DNA, the CDR3 is TGTGCCTGGAGTGAGGGCGGGACAGATAAGGAAGCTTTCTTT.

This clonotype turned up a few times. One end of the junction is discordant with germline, which a read error may explain. The chain combines TRBV12-3 or TRBV12-4 with TRBJ1-4, with 7 bases matching TRBD1. The CDR3 length is 16 residues. The CDR3 protein is CASSLNRAGGEEKRFF. The CDR3 DNA is TGTGCCAGCAGTTTAAATCGGGCAGGGGGGGAGGAAAAACGGTTTTTT.

This clonotype appeared many times. The chain is built from TRBV5-1 and TRBJ1-4; possibly TRBD1 for D (6 bases). The CDR3 has 15 amino acids. V was shortened by 2 bases and J by 3 bases, with 11 bases between the two germline ends. CDR1 SGHRS and CDR2 YFSETQ come from the germline V gene. The DNA of the CDR3 is TGCGCCAGCAGCTTTCGGGGGGCAGCTAATGAAAAACTGTTTTTT. Encoded protein: CASSFRGAANEKLFF.

As for this clonotype: A single base separates this from a much larger clone, so it may be a read error. The rearrangement uses TRBV5-5 and TRBJ1-5; 7 positions match TRBD1. Germline CDR1 and CDR2: SGHKS and YYEKEE (reference sequence). The CDR3 length is 15 residues. V gave up 5 bases and J gave up 0 bases; unmatched junction bases: 5. CDR3 sequence reads: CASSGDSYSNQPQHF. The DNA of the CDR3 is TGTGCCAGCAGTGGGGACAGCTATAGCAATCAGCCCCAGCATTTT.

A few counts support this clonotype. One base away lies a much larger clone, so this may be a sequencing read error. The chain has TRBV15 and TRBJ2-5; tentatively, D is TRBD2 (5 bases). The J call may be mistaken, given a closer DNA end match to TRBJ2-7. CDR3 length equals 15 residues. Germline loops: CDR1 LNHNV, CDR2 YYDKDF (reference sequence). The CDR3 is CATSRDFLARHEQYF. The CDR3 coding sequence is TGTGCCACCAGCAGAGATTTTCTAGCCCGCCACGAGCAGTACTTC.

The chain combines TRBV5-6 with TRBJ2-4, with D uncertain. The CDR3 sequence is 16 residues long. Germline V gene data show CDR1 as SGHDT and CDR2 as YYEEEE. V lost 4 bases to trimming and J lost 0 bases, with 14 bases between them. The CDR3 nucleotides are TGTGCCAGCAGCCGAGTTGGAGCACTAGCCAAAAACATTCAGTACTTC. This translates into CASSRVGALAKNIQYF. Supplemented by reference TRBV5-6 and TRBJ2-4, the full variable domain reads DAGVTQSPTHLIKTRGQQVTLRCSPKSGHDTVSWYQQALGQGPQFIFQYYEEEERQRGNFPDRFSGHQFPNYSSELNVNALLLGDSALYLCASSRVGALAKNIQYFGAGTRLSVL.

The chain is built from TRBV30 and TRBJ1-5; perhaps TRBD1 as D (5 bases). The germline V and J ends were trimmed by 4 bases and 2 bases, with 18 bases remaining between them. The germline gives CDR1 GTSNPN, CDR2 SVGIG (reference sequence). The CDR3 totals 16 residues. The CDR3 loop reads CAWTQGGTGGNQPQHF. CDR3 in DNA: TGTGCCTGGACGCAGGGAGGTACAGGTGGCAATCAGCCCCAGCATTTT.